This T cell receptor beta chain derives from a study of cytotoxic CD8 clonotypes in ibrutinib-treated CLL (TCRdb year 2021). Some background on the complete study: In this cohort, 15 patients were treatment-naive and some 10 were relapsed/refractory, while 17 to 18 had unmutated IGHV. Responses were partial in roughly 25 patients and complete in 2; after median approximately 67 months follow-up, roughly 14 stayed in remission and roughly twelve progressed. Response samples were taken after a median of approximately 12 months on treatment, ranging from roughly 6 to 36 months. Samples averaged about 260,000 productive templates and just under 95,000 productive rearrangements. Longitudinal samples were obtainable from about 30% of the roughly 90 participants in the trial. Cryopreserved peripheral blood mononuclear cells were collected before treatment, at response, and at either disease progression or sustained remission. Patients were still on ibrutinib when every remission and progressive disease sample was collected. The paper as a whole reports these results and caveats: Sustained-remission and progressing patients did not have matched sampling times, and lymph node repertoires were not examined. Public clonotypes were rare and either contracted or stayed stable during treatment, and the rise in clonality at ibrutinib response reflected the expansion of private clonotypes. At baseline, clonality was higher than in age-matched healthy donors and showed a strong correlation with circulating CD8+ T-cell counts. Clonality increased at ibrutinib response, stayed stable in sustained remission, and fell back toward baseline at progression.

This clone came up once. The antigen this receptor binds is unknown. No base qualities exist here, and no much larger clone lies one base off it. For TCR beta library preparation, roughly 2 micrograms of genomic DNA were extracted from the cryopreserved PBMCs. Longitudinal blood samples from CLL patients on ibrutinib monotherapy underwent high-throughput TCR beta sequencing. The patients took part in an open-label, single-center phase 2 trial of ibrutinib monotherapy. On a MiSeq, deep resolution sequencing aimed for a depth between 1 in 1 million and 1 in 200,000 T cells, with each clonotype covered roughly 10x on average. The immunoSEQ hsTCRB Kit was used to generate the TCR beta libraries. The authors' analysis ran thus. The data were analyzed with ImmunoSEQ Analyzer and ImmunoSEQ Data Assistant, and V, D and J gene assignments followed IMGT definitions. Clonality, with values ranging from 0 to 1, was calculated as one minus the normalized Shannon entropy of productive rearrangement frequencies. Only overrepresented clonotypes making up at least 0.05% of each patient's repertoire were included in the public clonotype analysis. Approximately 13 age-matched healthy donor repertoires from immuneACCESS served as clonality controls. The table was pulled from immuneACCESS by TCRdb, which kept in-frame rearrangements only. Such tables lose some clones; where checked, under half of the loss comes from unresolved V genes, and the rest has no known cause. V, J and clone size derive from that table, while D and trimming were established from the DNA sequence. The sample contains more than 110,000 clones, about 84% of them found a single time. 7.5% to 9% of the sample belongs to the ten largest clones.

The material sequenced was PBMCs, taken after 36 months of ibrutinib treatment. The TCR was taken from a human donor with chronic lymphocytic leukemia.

In nucleotides, the sequence is TGTGCCAGCATGATAGCGGGAGGGGTCGGGGAGCTGTTTTTT. Its translation reads: CASMIAGGVGELFF. The V and J genes are TRBV6-4 and TRBJ2-2; 11 junctional bases match TRBD2. V is trimmed back by 7 bases and J by 7 bases, and the junction contains 5 bases that no gene match accounts for. Reading from cysteine to phenylalanine, the CDR3 counts 14 amino acids. Only the CDR3 region is kept as DNA, spanning 42 bases read in frame from base 1. Sequences MRHNA (CDR1) and SNTAGT (CDR2) are obtained from the germline V gene.